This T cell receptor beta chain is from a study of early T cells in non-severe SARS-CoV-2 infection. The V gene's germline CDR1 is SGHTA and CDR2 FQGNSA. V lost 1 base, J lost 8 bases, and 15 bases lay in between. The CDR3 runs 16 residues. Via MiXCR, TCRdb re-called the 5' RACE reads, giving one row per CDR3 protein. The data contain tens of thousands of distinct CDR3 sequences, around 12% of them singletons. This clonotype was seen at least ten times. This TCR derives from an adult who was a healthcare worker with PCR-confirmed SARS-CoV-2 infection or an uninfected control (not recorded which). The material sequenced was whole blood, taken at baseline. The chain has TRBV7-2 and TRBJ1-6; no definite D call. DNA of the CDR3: TGTGCCAGCAGCTTAGTGGGAACGGCGGGTTATTCACCCCTCCACTTT. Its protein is CASSLVGTAGYSPLHF.